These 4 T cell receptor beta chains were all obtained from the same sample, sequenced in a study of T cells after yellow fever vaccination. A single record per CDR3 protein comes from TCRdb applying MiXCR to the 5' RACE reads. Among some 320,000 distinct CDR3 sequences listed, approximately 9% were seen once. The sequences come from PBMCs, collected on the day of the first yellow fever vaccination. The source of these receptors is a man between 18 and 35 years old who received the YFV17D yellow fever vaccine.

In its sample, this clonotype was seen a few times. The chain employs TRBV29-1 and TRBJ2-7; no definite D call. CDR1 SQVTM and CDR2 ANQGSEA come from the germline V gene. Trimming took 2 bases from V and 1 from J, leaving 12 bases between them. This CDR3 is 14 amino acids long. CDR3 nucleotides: TGCAGCGTTGAATTGGCAGGACCATCCTACGAGCAGTACTTC. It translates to CSVELAGPSYEQYF.

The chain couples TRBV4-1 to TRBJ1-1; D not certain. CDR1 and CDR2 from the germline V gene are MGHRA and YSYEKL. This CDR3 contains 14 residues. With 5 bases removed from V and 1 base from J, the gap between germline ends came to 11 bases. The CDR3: CASSYPGQNTEAFF. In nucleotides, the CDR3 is TGCGCCAGCAGCTACCCCGGGCAGAACACTGAAGCTTTCTTT.

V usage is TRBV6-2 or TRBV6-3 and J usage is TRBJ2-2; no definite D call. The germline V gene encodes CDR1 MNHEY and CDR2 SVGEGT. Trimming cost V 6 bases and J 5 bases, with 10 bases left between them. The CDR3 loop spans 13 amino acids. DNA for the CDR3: TGTGCCAGCAGGCCTCGTGGTACCGGGGAGCTGTTTTTT. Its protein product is CASRPRGTGELFF.

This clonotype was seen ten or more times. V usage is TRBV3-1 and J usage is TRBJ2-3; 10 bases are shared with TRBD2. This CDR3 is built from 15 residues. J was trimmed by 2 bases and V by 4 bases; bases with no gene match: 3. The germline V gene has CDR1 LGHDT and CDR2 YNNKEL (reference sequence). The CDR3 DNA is TGTGCCAGCAGCCCTAGCGGGGGTCCCACAGATACGCAGTATTTT. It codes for CASSPSGGPTDTQYF.